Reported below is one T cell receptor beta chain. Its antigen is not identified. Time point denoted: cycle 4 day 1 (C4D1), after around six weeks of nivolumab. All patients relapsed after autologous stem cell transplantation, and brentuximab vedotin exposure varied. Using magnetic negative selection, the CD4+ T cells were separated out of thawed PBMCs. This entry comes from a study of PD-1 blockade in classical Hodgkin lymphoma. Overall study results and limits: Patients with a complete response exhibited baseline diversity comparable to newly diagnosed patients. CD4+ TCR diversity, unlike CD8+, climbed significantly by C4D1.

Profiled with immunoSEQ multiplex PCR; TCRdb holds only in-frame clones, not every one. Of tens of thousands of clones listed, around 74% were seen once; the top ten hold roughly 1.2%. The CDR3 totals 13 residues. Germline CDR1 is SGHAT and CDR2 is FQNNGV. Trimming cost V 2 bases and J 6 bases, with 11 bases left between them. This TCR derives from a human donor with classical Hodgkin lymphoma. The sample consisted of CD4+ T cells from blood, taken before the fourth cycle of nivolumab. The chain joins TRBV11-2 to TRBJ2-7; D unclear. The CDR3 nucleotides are TGTGCCAGCAGCTTAAATCGTGGTTTCGAGCAGTACTTC. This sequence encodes CASSLNRGFEQYF.